This TCR beta chain is drawn from a study of response to subunit inactivated influenza vaccine. This clonotype has a handful of counts. Its antigen is currently unknown. Study-level findings and limits: Authors suggested seasonal influenza vaccinations each recruit few new T cells.

TCRdb ran MiXCR on the RT-PCR reads and lists one entry per CDR3 protein. Altogether about 160,000 distinct CDR3 sequences are present, about a tenth being singletons, with the ten largest covering around 12%. CDR3 length: 11 residues. Germline lookup yields CDR1 PRHDT and CDR2 FYEKMQ (reference sequence). V lost 4 bases to trimming and J lost 8 bases, with 8 bases between them. Sample: non-naive T cells sorted from PBMCs, taken about 6 weeks after vaccination. This chain links TRBV13 with TRBJ1-1, with unresolved D. This clonotype was sampled from a man aged 45-65 years who received an inactivated influenza vaccine. The CDR3 reads CASSYRREAFF. The CDR3 DNA reads as TGTGCCAGCAGCTATCGGAGGGAAGCTTTCTTT.